The sequence of this TCR beta chain was determined in a study of T cell responses to AZD1222 COVID-19 vaccine. Study-level findings and limits: Elevations in Spike-specific TCR breadth and depth followed administration of two AZD1222 doses.

TCRdb's table, derived via immunoSEQ multiplex PCR, lists solely in-frame clones and lacks some. Of approximately 94,000 clones in the sample, about 90% were seen once. V shed 5 bases and J shed 2 bases, with 9 bases lying between them. CDR3 length: 13 residues. Germline V CDR1 and CDR2: SGHAT, FQNNGV. Of note for this clone: What it binds is unknown.

The V and J genes are TRBV11-2 and TRBJ1-1, with unresolved D. Sequenced material: peripheral blood, taken on day 0 of MenACWY control vaccination. The TCR originated in an adult in good health. Here the CDR3 DNA reads TGTGCCAGCAGCCCGGCCCCAAACACTGAAGCTTTCTTT. Encoded protein: CASSPAPNTEAFF.